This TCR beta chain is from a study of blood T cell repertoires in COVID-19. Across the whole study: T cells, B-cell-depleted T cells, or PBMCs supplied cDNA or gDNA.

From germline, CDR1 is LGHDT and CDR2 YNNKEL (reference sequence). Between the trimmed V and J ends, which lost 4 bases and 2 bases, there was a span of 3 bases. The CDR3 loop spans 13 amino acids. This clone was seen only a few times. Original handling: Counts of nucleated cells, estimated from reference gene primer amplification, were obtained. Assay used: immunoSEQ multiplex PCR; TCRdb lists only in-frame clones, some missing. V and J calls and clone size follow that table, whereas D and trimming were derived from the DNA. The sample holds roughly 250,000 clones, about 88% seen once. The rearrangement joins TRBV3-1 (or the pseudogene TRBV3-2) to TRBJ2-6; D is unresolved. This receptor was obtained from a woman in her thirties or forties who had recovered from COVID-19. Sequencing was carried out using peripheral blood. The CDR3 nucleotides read TGTGCCAGCAGCCCCACTGGGGCCAACGTCCTGACTTTC. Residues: CASSPTGANVLTF.